This entry lists 14 T cell receptor beta chains sequenced from one sample in a study of T cell responses to AZD1222 COVID-19 vaccine. Profiling relied on immunoSEQ multiplex PCR, and the TCRdb table lists in-frame clones only, not all of them. The data contain 150,000 to 200,000 clones, 85% to 90% of them singletons. The sample consisted of peripheral blood, taken 28 days after the second dose of the MenACWY control vaccine. All receptors come from an adult who received the MenACWY meningococcal vaccine as a control.

The V call is TRBV3-1 (or the pseudogene TRBV3-2), the J call TRBJ2-5; D ambiguous. V was trimmed by 1 base and J by 2 bases, leaving 11 bases between them. Germline V gene sequence: CDR1 LGHDT, CDR2 YNNKEL (reference sequence). This CDR3 spans 15 amino acids. DNA of the CDR3: TGTGCCAGCAGCCAAGTGGGGTATCCACAAGAGACCCAGTACTTC. Protein product: CASSQVGYPQETQYF.

This clone appeared once. The chain uses TRBV5-6 and TRBJ1-2, with a weak D call TRBD1 (6 bases). This CDR3 contains 16 residues. Germline V gene sequence: CDR1 SGHDT, CDR2 YYEEEE. The germline V and J ends were trimmed by 3 bases and 2 bases, with 17 bases remaining between them. The CDR3 sequence is CASSSGRRTANYGYTF. The DNA for the CDR3 is TGTGCCAGCAGCTCCGGACGCCGGACAGCCAACTATGGCTACACCTTC.

This rearrangement joins TRBV18 to TRBJ1-2; 7 nucleotides align to TRBD1. Germline V lookup: CDR1 KGHSH, CDR2 LQKENI. The CDR3 loop spans 16 amino acids. J lost 6 bases, V lost 2 bases, and 12 bases had no gene match. The CDR3 DNA reads as TGTGCCAGCTCACCAATGGAGGGGGCGTCGTCCCATGGCTACACCTTC. Translating it yields CASSPMEGASSHGYTF.

This sequence joins TRBV6-2 or TRBV6-3 and TRBJ1-5; D ambiguous. V was trimmed by 2 bases and J by 0 bases, leaving 8 bases between them. The CDR3 runs to 15 residues. The germline V gene has CDR1 MNHEY and CDR2 SVGEGT. CDR3 region: CASSYPPYSNQPQHF. CDR3 DNA sequence: TGTGCCAGCAGTTACCCCCCGTATAGCAATCAGCCCCAGCATTTT.

The J gene is TRBJ2-5, the V gene TRBV4-1; 7 bases map to TRBD1. This CDR3 is 16 amino acids long. The V segment lost 5 bases and the J segment 3 bases; nucleotides outside the gene matches: 12. Per germline, CDR1 MGHRA and CDR2 YSYEKL. Here the CDR3 DNA reads TGCGCCAGCAGCTCCAACCCGGGACAGTCCGAAGAGACCCAGTACTTC. It yields the protein CASSSNPGQSEETQYF.

The chain joins TRBV7-2 to TRBJ1-2, with D possibly matching TRBD1 (5 bases). Per germline, CDR1 SGHTA and CDR2 FQGNSA. V was clipped by 1 base and J by 4 bases, with 10 bases between them. This CDR3 has 14 amino acids. This chain's CDR3 is CASSLGQGFYGYTF. The DNA of the CDR3 is TGTGCCAGCAGCTTAGGGCAGGGATTCTATGGCTACACCTTC.

This clone was detected a few times. V gene TRBV28 combines with J gene TRBJ1-2; 7 bases agree with TRBD1. The length of the CDR3 is 13 residues. V shed 6 bases and J 8 bases; nucleotides not matched to a gene: 9. CDR1 is MDHEN and CDR2 is SYDVKM in the germline V gene. CDR3 loop: CASREDRVGGYTF. In DNA form, the CDR3 reads TGTGCCAGCAGAGAAGACAGGGTCGGAGGCTACACCTTC.

The chain recombines TRBV6-5 with TRBJ2-1; D not resolved. The CDR3 totals 14 residues. The V end lost 2 bases, the J end lost 0 bases, and 5 bases lay between the germline ends. CDR1 is MNHEY, CDR2 SVGAGI, per germline. CDR3: CASSYGDSYNEQFF. The CDR3 DNA follows: TGTGCCAGCAGTTACGGGGACTCCTACAATGAGCAGTTCTTC.

This clone was seen once. J is TRBJ1-1 and V is TRBV30; TRBD1 matches at 9 bases. The CDR3 loop spans 15 amino acids. The ends lost 2 bases at V and 5 bases at J; junction bases unmatched: 9. Germline CDR1 is GTSNPN and CDR2 is SVGIG (reference sequence). The CDR3 is CAWSPPGTGQTEAFF. For the CDR3, the DNA is TGTGCCTGGAGTCCCCCCGGGACAGGGCAAACTGAAGCTTTCTTT.

The chain combines TRBV9 with TRBJ2-1; unclear D gene. Germline assignment: CDR1 SGDLS and CDR2 YYNGEE. This CDR3 is built from 15 residues. The V and J ends lost 3 bases and 5 bases respectively, with 15 bases between them. Written as DNA, the CDR3 is TGTGCCAGCAGCGCCGCCGGCAACCTAAACAATGAGCAGTTCTTC. Translating it yields CASSAAGNLNNEQFF. The whole variable domain, filled in from reference TRBV9 and TRBJ2-1, reads DSGVTQTPKHLITATGQRVTLRCSPRSGDLSVYWYQQSLDQGLQFLIQYYNGEERAKGNILERFSAQQFPDLHSELNLSSLELGDSALYFCASSAAGNLNNEQFFGPGTRLTVL.

The rearrangement uses TRBV5-5 and TRBJ2-7; no clear D gene. Germline lookup yields CDR1 SGHKS and CDR2 YYEKEE (reference sequence). With 0 bases removed from V and 3 bases from J, the gap between germline ends came to 7 bases. This CDR3 has 13 amino acids. The CDR3 is CASSLGGYYEQYF. CDR3 DNA: TGTGCCAGCAGCTTGGGAGGATACTACGAGCAGTACTTC.

The chain couples TRBV5-4 to TRBJ2-2; TRBD2 agrees at 10 bases. With V trimmed by 2 bases and J by 6 bases, 4 bases remained unmatched. This CDR3 has 15 amino acids. Germline V gene data show CDR1 as SGHNT and CDR2 as YYREEE (reference sequence). CDR3: CASSFPSGSSGELFF. DNA for the CDR3: TGTGCCAGCAGCTTTCCTAGCGGGAGCTCCGGGGAGCTGTTTTTT.

The chain couples TRBV7-9 to TRBJ2-1, with D possibly matching TRBD2 (6 bases). V was clipped by 8 bases and J by 13 bases, with 15 bases between them. There are 11 residues in the CDR3. Germline CDR1 and CDR2: SEHNR and FQNEAQ (reference sequence). The CDR3 loop reads CASPPGRNQFF. CDR3 DNA: TGTGCCAGCCCTCCGGGGAGGAACCAGTTCTTC.

The V and J genes are TRBV28 and TRBJ2-7; perhaps TRBD1 as D (6 bases). This CDR3 is built from 12 residues. The V end was cut by 4 bases, the J end by 6 bases, with 10 bases between. Germline CDR1 MDHEN, CDR2 SYDVKM. Here the CDR3 reads CASSSPDSEQYF. In nucleotides, the CDR3 is TGTGCCAGCAGTTCCCCGGACAGCGAGCAGTACTTC.